This record looks at one T cell receptor (beta chain) sequence and its context. No antigen is known for it. Use of 60 Vbeta and 13 Jbeta primers characterized the PCR. Here immunoSEQ multiplex PCR was the method, and the copy in TCRdb shows in-frame clones only, minus some. The table has 150,000 to 200,000 clones, about four fifths seen once. The CDR3 has 11 residues. Germline V CDR1 and CDR2: SNHLY, FYNNEI. V dropped 8 bases and J dropped 3 bases, with 7 bases sitting between them. This record comes from a study of cytomegalovirus exposure and HLA in healthy donors. Study conclusions and caveats: Most TCR beta V segments were productive about 90% or about 30% of the time in an earlier analysis. Presence/absence analyses took donor sequencing depth as roughly uniform.

The gene calls are TRBV2 and TRBJ1-2, with D uncertain. Sequencing was performed on PBMCs. The TCR sequence derives from a girl aged 10-17 years in good health and CMV-seropositive. As DNA, the CDR3 is TGTGCCAGCGCGGGCCACTATGGCTACACCTTC. Its protein product is CASAGHYGYTF.